These 6 T cell receptor beta chains came from one sample sequenced in a study of CD8+ T cells in alopecia areata. Sequencing used cDNA as its template, made by extracting RNA and reverse transcribing it. Libraries were prepared by immunoSEQ multiplex PCR; TCRdb keeps only in-frame clonotypes and omits some of them. The table lists some 110,000 clones, roughly two fifths of them singletons. The material sequenced was CD4+ T cells sorted from blood. Receptors originate from a human donor with alopecia areata.

This clone was counted only a few times. This chain joins TRBV29-1 and TRBJ1-1; maybe TRBD1 (5 bases). Germline V gene sequence: CDR1 SQVTM, CDR2 ANQGSEA. The ends were cut back, 3 bases at V and 4 bases at J, with 21 bases in the middle. There are 16 residues in the CDR3. CDR3 coding DNA: TGCAGCGTTGAGGGATCCCCCGGGGGTTGGGGCACTGAAGCTTTCTTT. As protein: CSVEGSPGGWGTEAFF.

This clone was detected only a few times. The genes are TRBV5-4 and TRBJ2-1; 9 bases align to TRBD2. Germline lookup yields CDR1 SGHNT and CDR2 YYREEE (reference sequence). The CDR3 loop spans 14 amino acids. V was pared by 5 bases and J by 0 bases, with 0 bases of the junction left unmatched. In DNA, the CDR3 is TGTGCCAGCAGACTAGCGGGCTCCTACAATGAGCAGTTCTTC. This sequence encodes CASRLAGSYNEQFF. The full variable domain, its missing parts supplied by reference TRBV5-4 and TRBJ2-1, is ETGVTQSPTHLIKTRGQQVTLRCSSQSGHNTVSWYQQALGQGPQFIFQYYREEENGRGNFPPRFSGLQFPNYSSELNVNALELDDSALYLCASRLAGSYNEQFFGPGTRLTVL.

Here the CDR3 DNA reads TGTGCCAGCAGCCGTTCCGGAGGACTAGCGGGATATGAGCAGTTCTTC. This codes for CASSRSGGLAGYEQFF. This rearrangement joins TRBV7-8 to TRBJ2-1; TRBD2 aligns across 12 bases. The V gene's germline CDR1 is SGHVS and CDR2 FQNEAQ. V shed 5 bases and J 8 bases; nucleotides not matched to a gene: 10. The CDR3 has 16 residues.

This clone was seen more than once but under ten times. This chain connects TRBV29-1 to TRBJ1-3; TRBD1 matches 7 bases. CDR1 and CDR2 (germline): SQVTM, ANQGSEA. V lost 4 bases, J lost 2 bases, and 11 bases stayed unmatched. CDR3 length: 16 residues. CDR3 region: CSVATGTTGPGNTIYF. DNA for the CDR3: TGCAGCGTTGCAACAGGGACGACAGGGCCTGGAAACACCATATATTTT.

This clone showed up just a few times. This chain joins TRBV29-1 and TRBJ2-6; D not resolved. CDR1 and CDR2 (germline): SQVTM, ANQGSEA. The CDR3 is 15 amino acids. The V end was cut by 3 bases, the J end by 1 base, with 10 bases between. CDR3 in DNA: TGCAGCGTTGACTCAGGACCTTCTGGGGCCAACGTCCTGACTTTC. This codes for CSVDSGPSGANVLTF.

The chain recombines TRBV11-2 with TRBJ2-5; D gene uncertain. CDR3 size: 14 residues. Germline V gives CDR1 SGHAT, CDR2 FQNNGV. Trimming took off 2 bases at V and 1 base at J, with 8 bases between the two ends. The CDR3 spells CASSLSRPQETQYF. The CDR3 nucleotides read TGTGCCAGCAGCTTATCGCGGCCCCAAGAGACCCAGTACTTC.